These T cell receptor beta chains were read from a single sample in a study of shared clonotypes between healthy human individuals. Here immunoSEQ multiplex PCR was the method, and the copy in TCRdb shows in-frame clones only, minus some. The sample shows around 430,000 clones, about 76% of them seen only once. What was sequenced was PBMCs. These receptors all come from a woman between 35 and 50 years old in good health. Some clones in this sample may be carry-over from other donors' samples. Each CDR3 is given with its conserved first and last residue. Each record gives: D gene, V gene, CDR3 protein. The D gene is left open where the match is weak.

D: NA; V: TRBV5-8; CDR3: CASSHTRYLMDTGELFF
D: NA; V: TRBV5-1; CDR3: CASSWEVDTQYF
D: TRBD2; V: TRBV2; CDR3: CASKELAGGPYEQYF
D: TRBD1; V: TRBV6-5; CDR3: CASRQGQGNNYGYTF
D: TRBD1; V: TRBV28; CDR3: CASSLPPVQGPHYEQYF
D: NA; V: TRBV5-1; CDR3: CASSLEVGVNTEAFF
D: NA; V: TRBV5-1; CDR3: CASRTGGGYGYTF
D: NA; V: TRBV7-9; CDR3: CASSLAAGYEQYF
D: TRBD2; V: TRBV29-1; CDR3: CSAGSSGLTGELFF
D: NA; V: TRBV2; CDR3: CASSERVRTDTQYF
D: TRBD1; V: TRBV19; CDR3: CASSTGQGAYNEQFF
D: TRBD1; V: TRBV10-3; CDR3: CAIRTGSLGYTF
D: NA; V: TRBV18; CDR3: CASSPLWAVPDGYTF
D: TRBD2; V: TRBV7-2; CDR3: CASSRPGLAGYSYEQYF
D: TRBD2; V: TRBV15; CDR3: CATSRAVSGSGSDTQYF
D: NA; V: TRBV7-9; CDR3: CASSPEWKGGYNEQFF
D: NA; V: TRBV18; CDR3: CASSPRVDGYTF
D: NA; V: TRBV7-2; CDR3: CASSLDVARVAKNIQYF
D: NA; V: TRBV7-8; CDR3: CASSIQGRRGGINQPQHF
D: NA; V: TRBV30; CDR3: CAWTPGGLNTEAFF
D: TRBD1; V: TRBV10-2; CDR3: CASSEGTGLNEKLFF
D: TRBD2; V: TRBV7-9; CDR3: CASSPQGGLAATDTQYF
D: NA; V: TRBV9; CDR3: CASSVGTPTYNEQFF
D: TRBD2; V: TRBV23-1; CDR3: CASSRSGSFVDEQYF
D: TRBD1; V: TRBV30; CDR3: CAWSPQDRVYEQYF
D: NA; V: TRBV20-1; CDR3: CSARDGEKLFF
D: TRBD2; V: TRBV11-3; CDR3: CASSLFPSGESYNEQFF
D: TRBD1; V: TRBV6-1; CDR3: CASSGTGAPGEQYF
D: NA; V: TRBV9; CDR3: CASSGGGVRDTEAFF
D: TRBD2; V: TRBV4-2; CDR3: CASSPLAGGANEQFF
D: NA; V: TRBV28; CDR3: CASSSPGLGQETQYF
D: TRBD2; V: TRBV5-1; CDR3: CASAGDGETQYF
D: TRBD1; V: TRBV4-2; CDR3: CASSHRDRGPQPQHF